One sample yielded the 26 T cell receptor beta chains listed below, sequenced in a study of cytomegalovirus exposure and HLA in healthy donors. 13 Jbeta primers and 60 Vbeta primers were used for the PCR. Data came from immunoSEQ multiplex PCR; TCRdb stores just in-frame clones and leaves some out. Here the sample spans 160,000 or so clones, roughly 80% being singletons. Sequenced sample: PBMCs. These receptors were taken from a man aged 25 to 40 in good health and CMV-seronegative.

This chain uses TRBV6-6 with TRBJ2-7, with 10 bases aligning to TRBD1. V lost 6 bases, J lost 2 bases, and 7 bases stayed unmatched. The CDR3 runs 15 residues. Germline lookup yields CDR1 MNHNY and CDR2 SVGAGI (reference sequence). CDR3: CASSAGQGPTYEQYF. The CDR3 DNA reads TGTGCCAGCAGCGCGGGACAGGGGCCCACCTACGAGCAGTACTTC.

This clone is a singleton in its sample. This rearrangement joins TRBV28 to TRBJ2-1; 9 positions match TRBD1. Germline CDR1 MDHEN, CDR2 SYDVKM. The CDR3 is made up of 18 amino acids. After removal of 3 bases from V and 9 bases from J, the junction contained 18 bases not matched to a gene. CDR3 region: CASSFPRDREGWSVEQFF. The CDR3 coding sequence is TGTGCCAGCAGTTTTCCCCGGGACAGGGAGGGATGGAGTGTTGAGCAGTTCTTC.

CDR3 nucleotides: TGTGCCAGCAGTGAATCTAGCGGGGGTTTTGAGACCCAGTACTTC. It encodes CASSESSGGFETQYF. This rearrangement joins TRBV6-1 to TRBJ2-5, with 10 positions matching TRBD2. The V segment lost 2 bases and the J segment 5 bases; nucleotides outside the gene matches: 5. The V gene's germline CDR1 is MNHNS and CDR2 SASEGT. CDR3 size: 15 residues.

V and J are TRBV7-9 and TRBJ1-5, with D perhaps TRBD1 (6 bases). V dropped 6 bases and J dropped 4 bases, with 13 bases sitting between them. The CDR3 runs to 14 residues. Germline V gene lookup returns CDR1 SEHNR and CDR2 FQNEAQ (reference sequence). CDR3 nucleotide sequence: TGTGCCAGCAGTACTGACAGGACGAATCAGCCCCAGCATTTT. It encodes CASSTDRTNQPQHF.

This clone has just a few counts. The CDR3 reads CASSLRTEAFF. The CDR3 coding sequence is TGTGCCAGCAGCCTCAGGACTGAAGCTTTCTTT. The chain is built from TRBV7-2 and TRBJ1-1; D uncertain. The CDR3 sequence is 11 residues long. The germline gives CDR1 SGHTA, CDR2 FQGNSA. Trimming took 5 bases from V and 5 from J, leaving 6 bases between them.

This chain uses TRBV7-9 with TRBJ2-1; D might be TRBD1 (5 bases). The CDR3 spans 16 residues. V was shortened by 7 bases and J by 0 bases, with 16 bases between the two germline ends. CDR1 SEHNR and CDR2 FQNEAQ come from the germline V gene (reference sequence). Here the CDR3 DNA reads TGTGCCAGCATCCTTTGGGGCGGTAGCTCCTACAATGAGCAGTTCTTC. Translating it yields CASILWGGSSYNEQFF.

V usage is TRBV5-1 and J usage is TRBJ2-5, with 10 bases aligning to TRBD1. TRBJ2-7 matches the DNA end more closely, so the J call is doubtful. Germline CDR1 SGHRS, CDR2 YFSETQ. The CDR3 consists of 15 residues. The CDR3 nucleotides are TGCGCCAGCAGCTTGGCCGGGACAGGGGTCCACGAGCAGTACTTC. The encoded protein is CASSLAGTGVHEQYF.

The V call is TRBV11-2, the J call TRBJ2-7; 11 bases align to TRBD1. This CDR3 region has 14 residues. CDR1 and CDR2 (germline): SGHAT, FQNNGV. The V and J ends lost 6 bases and 6 bases, in that order; junction bases with no gene match: 7. CDR3 bases: TGTGCCAGCAGTTATACCGGGACAGGGGGCGAGCAGTACTTC. This gives the protein CASSYTGTGGEQYF.

The J gene is TRBJ1-2, the V gene TRBV5-4, with D unclear. Germline CDR1 reads SGHNT; CDR2 reads YYREEE (reference sequence). The V gene lost 0 bases and the J gene lost 3 bases, with 3 bases spanning the gap. This CDR3 region has 12 residues. As DNA, the CDR3 is TGTGCCAGCAGCTTGGACTACTATGGCTACACCTTC. It yields the protein CASSLDYYGYTF.

The J gene is TRBJ1-1, the V gene TRBV4-2; a weak D match, TRBD1 (6 bases). CDR1 is LGHNA and CDR2 is YNFKEQ in the germline V gene. The germline V and J ends were trimmed by 4 bases and 1 base, with 31 bases remaining between them. The CDR3 covers 21 residues. CDR3 sequence reads: CASSPLPEMSGGRLRNTEAFF. Here the CDR3 DNA reads TGTGCCAGCAGCCCACTGCCCGAAATGTCCGGGGGGCGACTACGGAACACTGAAGCTTTCTTT.

The chain uses TRBV7-3 and TRBJ2-2; TRBD2 aligns across 7 bases. The CDR3 consists of 16 residues. V trimming: 4 bases; J trimming: 0 bases; junction bases outside the gene matches: 5. Germline V gene sequence: CDR1 SGHTA, CDR2 FQGTGA. CDR3: CASSWGLNANTGELFF. CDR3 DNA sequence: TGTGCCAGCAGCTGGGGACTAAACGCGAACACCGGGGAGCTGTTTTTT.

J is TRBJ2-5 and V is TRBV6-1; D perhaps matches TRBD1 (6 bases). CDR1 is MNHNS, CDR2 SASEGT, per germline. The V end lost 5 bases, the J end lost 5 bases, and 15 bases lay between the germline ends. The length of the CDR3 is 14 residues. Here the CDR3 DNA reads TGTGCCAGCAGTCCACGACAGGCACGGGAGACCCAGTACTTC. This codes for CASSPRQARETQYF.

The chain employs TRBV11-2 and TRBJ2-7; D gene uncertain. Trimming shortened V by 5 bases and J by 2 bases, and 19 bases separated the two germline ends. The CDR3 has 16 amino acids. The germline V gene encodes CDR1 SGHAT and CDR2 FQNNGV. CDR3 in DNA: TGTGCCAGCAGCACCAACCCCGACCACAGAGCCTACGAGCAGTACTTC. This translates into CASSTNPDHRAYEQYF.

The CDR3 is CASSVASSSDGWDTQYF. The CDR3 nucleotides are TGTGCCAGCAGCGTAGCTTCGTCTAGCGATGGGTGGGATACGCAGTATTTT. The gene calls are TRBV9 and TRBJ2-3, with D perhaps matching TRBD2 (6 bases). The CDR3 totals 17 residues. Germline V CDR1 and CDR2: SGDLS, YYNGEE. V was shortened by 0 bases and J by 6 bases, with 20 bases between the two germline ends.

The rearrangement links TRBV5-6 to TRBJ1-1, with D maybe TRBD1 (5 bases). Trimming shortened V by 4 bases and J by 6 bases, and 16 bases separated the two germline ends. This CDR3 comprises 14 residues. Germline assignment: CDR1 SGHDT and CDR2 YYEEEE. The CDR3 DNA reads as TGTGCCAGCAGCCATTATACCAGGGTCCCTGAAGCTTTCTTT. It yields the protein CASSHYTRVPEAFF.

The chain employs TRBV5-1 and TRBJ2-1, with D perhaps matching TRBD2 (5 bases). CDR1 SGHRS and CDR2 YFSETQ come from the germline V gene. The CDR3 is 15 residues long. Trimming removed 5 bases at V and 2 bases at J, with 14 bases between. CDR3 DNA sequence: TGCGCCAGCAGGGAAGGTCTTAGCGCCTACAATGAGCAGTTCTTC. The encoded protein is CASREGLSAYNEQFF.

This sequence joins TRBV7-6 and TRBJ2-1; 13 bases map to TRBD2. This CDR3 comprises 15 residues. Germline assignment: CDR1 SGHVS and CDR2 FNYEAQ. Trimming cost V 5 bases and J 3 bases; bases outside gene matches: 1. The CDR3 loop is CASSGLAGVYNEQFF. As DNA, the CDR3 is TGTGCCAGCAGCGGACTAGCGGGGGTCTACAATGAGCAGTTCTTC.

The CDR3 loop is CASSPGGPAYNEQFF. CDR3 DNA: TGTGCCAGCAGCCCAGGGGGGCCCGCCTACAATGAGCAGTTCTTC. V and J are TRBV11-3 and TRBJ2-1, with D perhaps TRBD1 (7 bases). The V gene's germline CDR1 is SGHNT and CDR2 YENEEA. CDR3 length: 15 amino acids. V was trimmed by 5 bases and J by 2 bases, leaving 13 bases between them.

In this sample, this clone turned up once. The chain couples TRBV7-2 to TRBJ1-2; 7 nucleotides agree with TRBD1. CDR1 and CDR2 from the germline V gene are SGHTA and FQGNSA. The CDR3 is 15 residues long. The V gene end was trimmed by 1 base and the J gene end by 8 bases; junction bases not matched to a gene: 10. CDR3 DNA: TGTGCCAGCAGCTTAGGCGGACAGGTCCGGGGGGGCTACACCTTC. It codes for CASSLGGQVRGGYTF.

This clone was seen once. The chain employs TRBV2 and TRBJ2-1; D is perhaps TRBD2 (5 bases). The germline V gene encodes CDR1 SNHLY and CDR2 FYNNEI. Trimming took 5 bases from V and 3 from J, leaving 14 bases between them. The CDR3 covers 15 residues. The CDR3: CASSLGGKFYNEQFF. The CDR3 DNA follows: TGTGCCAGCAGTCTAGGAGGAAAGTTCTACAATGAGCAGTTCTTC. The variable domain in full, completed from reference TRBV2 and TRBJ2-1, reads EPEVTQTPSHQVTQMGQEVILRCVPISNHLYFYWYRQILGQKVEFLVSFYNNEISEKSEIFDDQFSVERPDGSNFTLKIRSTKLEDSAMYFCASSLGGKFYNEQFFGPGTRLTVL.

The genes are TRBV4-1 and TRBJ2-7; D may be TRBD2 (6 bases). The V and J ends lost 1 base and 4 bases respectively, with 11 bases between them. From germline, CDR1 is MGHRA and CDR2 YSYEKL. CDR3 length: 14 residues. The CDR3 reads CASSQVIGRYEQYF. The CDR3 DNA reads TGCGCCAGCAGCCAAGTGATCGGGAGATACGAGCAGTACTTC.

This chain uses TRBV7-9 with TRBJ1-4, with 8 positions matching TRBD1. Looked up from germline, CDR1 is SEHNR and CDR2 is FQNEAQ (reference sequence). CDR3 size: 18 residues. With V trimmed by 1 base and J by 4 bases, 11 bases remained unmatched. The CDR3 is CASSLVRADRAFNEKLFF. The CDR3, as DNA: TGTGCCAGCAGCTTAGTTAGAGCGGACAGGGCGTTTAATGAAAAACTGTTTTTT.

The V gene is TRBV5-1, the J gene TRBJ2-7; a possible D gene is TRBD2 (5 bases). Germline V gene data show CDR1 as SGHRS and CDR2 as YFSETQ. The germline V and J ends were trimmed by 0 bases and 5 bases, with 15 bases remaining between them. The CDR3 runs 15 residues. CDR3 nucleotide sequence: TGCGCCAGCAGCTTGGTGCGGGCCAGTACCAACGAGCAGTACTTC. Translation: CASSLVRASTNEQYF.

The V gene is TRBV4-3, the J gene TRBJ2-5, with 7 bases that match TRBD2. The J call may be in error: the DNA end matches TRBJ2-7 better. Germline V gene sequence: CDR1 LGHNA, CDR2 YSLEER. The CDR3 contains 16 residues. The CDR3 DNA follows: TGCGCCAGCAGCCACCTTGTAGCGGGCTTGACCTACGAGCAGTACTTC. Translating it yields CASSHLVAGLTYEQYF.

The chain employs TRBV11-3 and TRBJ2-1; TRBD1 matches at 9 bases. The V gene's germline CDR1 is SGHNT and CDR2 YENEEA. The CDR3 runs to 15 residues. With 5 bases clipped from V and 9 bases from J, the junction kept 11 bases outside the gene matches. The CDR3 sequence is CASSRGQGVGGEQFF. The CDR3 nucleotides are TGTGCCAGCAGCCGGGGACAGGGAGTAGGTGGTGAGCAGTTCTTC.

The CDR3 loop is CASSPRAGGFNEKLFF. As DNA, the CDR3 is TGTGCCAGCAGCCCCCGGGCGGGGGGCTTTAATGAAAAACTGTTTTTT. This rearrangement joins TRBV7-9 to TRBJ1-4; tentatively, D is TRBD1 (6 bases). V lost 5 bases and J lost 4, with 17 bases in between. CDR3 length: 16 amino acids. Germline CDR1 SEHNR, CDR2 FQNEAQ (reference sequence).